This T cell receptor (beta chain) was sequenced in a study of cytomegalovirus exposure and HLA in healthy donors. PCR used 60 Vbeta primers and 13 Jbeta primers. Data came from immunoSEQ multiplex PCR; TCRdb stores just in-frame clones and leaves some out. The sample carries 150,000 to 200,000 clones, around 81% recorded once. The CDR3 consists of 15 residues. Germline V gene sequence: CDR1 SNHLY, CDR2 FYNNEI. The genes are TRBV2 and TRBJ2-5; possible D gene TRBD1, 6 bases. The J call is doubtful: the DNA matches TRBJ2-7 better. The TCR sequence derives from a man between 18 and 35 years old in good health and CMV-seronegative. Sequenced material: PBMCs. DNA for the CDR3: TGTGCCAGCAGTGAATCTTGGTCAGGGGCCTACGAGCAGTACTTC. Its translation: CASSESWSGAYEQYF.